Ten or more counts support the clone carrying this TCR beta chain. What it binds is not known. Using its own MiXCR run on the multiplex PCR reads, TCRdb lists one record per CDR3 protein. The sample gives about 230,000 distinct CDR3 sequences, about 30% of which show up once; just over 1.4% is in the top ten. The lymph nodes were axillary draining lymph nodes from breast cancer patients. These data belong to a study of breast tumors, draining lymph nodes, adjacent tissues. General observations from the study: The data were judged consistent with most tumor T cells coming from lymph node and expanding in tumor. Tumor repertoires ranked between lymph nodes and nontumor tissue in diversity, with V and J gene preferences. Luminal-like breast cancer showed significantly higher tumor–nontumor repertoire similarity than basal-like.

Trimming at V came to 8 bases and at J to 1 base, leaving 5 bases not matched to a gene. This CDR3 contains 14 residues. Germline CDR1 is LNHDA and CDR2 is SQIVND (reference sequence). This clonotype was obtained from a female donor with breast cancer. Some clones in this sample may be carry-over from other donors' samples. The V and J genes are TRBV19 and TRBJ1-5; 7 bases agree with TRBD1. Sequencing input: axillary lymph node tissue. The CDR3 sequence is CASSGGMSNQPQHF. As DNA, the CDR3 is TGTGCCAGTTCAGGGGGTATGAGCAATCAGCCCCAGCATTTT.